The T cell receptor (beta chain) described here comes from a study of breast tumors, draining lymph nodes, adjacent tissues. The lymph nodes were axillary draining lymph nodes from breast cancer patients. Germline lookup yields CDR1 KGHDR and CDR2 SFDVKD. The CDR3 extends over 19 amino acids. A remark on this clonotype: An end of the junction differs from the germline gene, which may be a read error.

TCRdb recomputed calls from the multiplex PCR reads with MiXCR, one row per CDR3 protein. The sample lists some 140,000 distinct CDR3 sequences, 20% to 25% seen once, with about 2.4% in the top ten. The TCR originated in a female donor with breast cancer. Some clones in this sample may be carry-over from other donors' samples. Sequenced sample: axillary lymph node tissue. The chain has TRBV24-1 and TRBJ2-1, with TRBD2 as a possible D gene (7 bases). The CDR3 spells CATSDFKGESGGSYNKQFF. CDR3 DNA: TGTGCCACCAGTGATTTTAAGGGGGAATCGGGGGGCTCCTACAATAAGCAGTTCTTC.